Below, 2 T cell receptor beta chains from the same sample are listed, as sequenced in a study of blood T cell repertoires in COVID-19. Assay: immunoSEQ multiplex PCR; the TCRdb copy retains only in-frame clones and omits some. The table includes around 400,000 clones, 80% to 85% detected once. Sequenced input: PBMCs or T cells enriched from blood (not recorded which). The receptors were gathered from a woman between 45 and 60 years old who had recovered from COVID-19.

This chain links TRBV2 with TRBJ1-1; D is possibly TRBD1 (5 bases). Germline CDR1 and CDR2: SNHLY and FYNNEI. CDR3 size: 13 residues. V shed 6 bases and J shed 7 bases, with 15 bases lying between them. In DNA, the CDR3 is TGTGCCAGCAGAGGGACTTTTTGGGGTGAAGCTTTCTTT. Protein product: CASRGTFWGEAFF.

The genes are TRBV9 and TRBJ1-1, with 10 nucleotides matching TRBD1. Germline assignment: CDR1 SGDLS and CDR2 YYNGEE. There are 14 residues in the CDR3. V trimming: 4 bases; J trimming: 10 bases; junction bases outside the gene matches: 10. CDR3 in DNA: TGTGCCAGCAGCTCCCAAGGGACAGGGGTAGCAGCTTTCTTT. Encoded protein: CASSSQGTGVAAFF. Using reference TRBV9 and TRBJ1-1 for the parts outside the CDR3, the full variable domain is DSGVTQTPKHLITATGQRVTLRCSPRSGDLSVYWYQQSLDQGLQFLIQYYNGEERAKGNILERFSAQQFPDLHSELNLSSLELGDSALYFCASSSQGTGVAAFFGQGTRLTVV.